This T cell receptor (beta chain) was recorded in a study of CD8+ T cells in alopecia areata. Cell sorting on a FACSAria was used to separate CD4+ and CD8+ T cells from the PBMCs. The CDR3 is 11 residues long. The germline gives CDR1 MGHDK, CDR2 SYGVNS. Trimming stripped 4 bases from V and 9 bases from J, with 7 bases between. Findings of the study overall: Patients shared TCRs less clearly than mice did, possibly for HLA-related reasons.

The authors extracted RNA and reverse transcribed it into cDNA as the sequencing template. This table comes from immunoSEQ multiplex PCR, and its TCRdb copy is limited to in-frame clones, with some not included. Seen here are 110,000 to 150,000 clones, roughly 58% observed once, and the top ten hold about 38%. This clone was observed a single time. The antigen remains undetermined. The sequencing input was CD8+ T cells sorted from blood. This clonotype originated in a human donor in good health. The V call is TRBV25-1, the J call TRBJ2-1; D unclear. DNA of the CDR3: TGTGCCAGCAGTGCCCAGAGTGAGCAGTTCTTC. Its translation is CASSAQSEQFF.